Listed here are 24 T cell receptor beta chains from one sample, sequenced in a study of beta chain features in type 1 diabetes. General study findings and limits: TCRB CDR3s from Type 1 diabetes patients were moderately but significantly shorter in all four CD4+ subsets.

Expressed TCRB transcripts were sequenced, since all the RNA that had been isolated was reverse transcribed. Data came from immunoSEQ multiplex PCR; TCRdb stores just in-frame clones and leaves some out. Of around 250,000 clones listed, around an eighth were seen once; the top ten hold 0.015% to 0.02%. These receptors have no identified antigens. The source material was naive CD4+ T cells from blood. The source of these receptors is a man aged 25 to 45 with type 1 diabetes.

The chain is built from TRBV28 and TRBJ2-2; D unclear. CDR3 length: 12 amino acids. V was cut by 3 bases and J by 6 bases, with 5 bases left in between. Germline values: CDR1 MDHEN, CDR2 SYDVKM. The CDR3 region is CASSFLSGELFF. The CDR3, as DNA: TGTGCCAGCAGTTTCTTGTCCGGGGAGCTGTTTTTT.

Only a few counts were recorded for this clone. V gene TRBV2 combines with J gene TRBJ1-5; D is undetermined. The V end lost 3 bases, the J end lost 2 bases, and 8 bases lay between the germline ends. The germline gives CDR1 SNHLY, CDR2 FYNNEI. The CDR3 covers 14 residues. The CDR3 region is CASSERVGNQPQHF. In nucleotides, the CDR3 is TGTGCCAGCAGTGAGAGGGTGGGCAATCAGCCCCAGCATTTT. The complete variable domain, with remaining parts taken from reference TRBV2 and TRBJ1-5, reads EPEVTQTPSHQVTQMGQEVILRCVPISNHLYFYWYRQILGQKVEFLVSFYNNEISEKSEIFDDQFSVERPDGSNFTLKIRSTKLEDSAMYFCASSERVGNQPQHFGDGTRLSIL.

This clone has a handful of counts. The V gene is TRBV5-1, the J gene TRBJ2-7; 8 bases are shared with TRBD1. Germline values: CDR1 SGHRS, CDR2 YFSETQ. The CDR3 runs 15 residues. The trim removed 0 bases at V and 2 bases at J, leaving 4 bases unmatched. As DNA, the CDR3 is TGCGCCAGCAGCTTGGCAGGGGGCTTGGCCTACGAGCAGTACTTC. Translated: CASSLAGGLAYEQYF.

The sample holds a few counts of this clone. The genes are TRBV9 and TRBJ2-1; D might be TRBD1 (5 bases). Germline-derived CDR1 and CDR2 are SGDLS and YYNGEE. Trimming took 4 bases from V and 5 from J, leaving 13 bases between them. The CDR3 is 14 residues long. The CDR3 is CASSPQQDHNEQFF. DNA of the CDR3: TGTGCCAGCAGCCCACAACAGGACCACAATGAGCAGTTCTTC. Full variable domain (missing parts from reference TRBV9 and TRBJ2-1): DSGVTQTPKHLITATGQRVTLRCSPRSGDLSVYWYQQSLDQGLQFLIQYYNGEERAKGNILERFSAQQFPDLHSELNLSSLELGDSALYFCASSPQQDHNEQFFGPGTRLTVL.

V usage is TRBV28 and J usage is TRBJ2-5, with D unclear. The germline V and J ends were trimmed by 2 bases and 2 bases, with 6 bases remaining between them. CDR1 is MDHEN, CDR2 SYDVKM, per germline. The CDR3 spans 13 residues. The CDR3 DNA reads TGTGCCAGCAGTTTAGGAGTTCAAGAGACCCAGTACTTC. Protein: CASSLGVQETQYF.

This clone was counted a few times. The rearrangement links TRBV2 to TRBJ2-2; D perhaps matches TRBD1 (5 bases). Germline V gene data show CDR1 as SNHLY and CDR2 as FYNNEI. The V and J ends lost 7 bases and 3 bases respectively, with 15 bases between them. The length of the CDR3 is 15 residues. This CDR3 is CASKVALGDTGELFF. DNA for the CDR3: TGTGCCAGCAAGGTCGCCTTAGGGGACACCGGGGAGCTGTTTTTT. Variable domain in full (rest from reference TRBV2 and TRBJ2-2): EPEVTQTPSHQVTQMGQEVILRCVPISNHLYFYWYRQILGQKVEFLVSFYNNEISEKSEIFDDQFSVERPDGSNFTLKIRSTKLEDSAMYFCASKVALGDTGELFFGEGSRLTVL.

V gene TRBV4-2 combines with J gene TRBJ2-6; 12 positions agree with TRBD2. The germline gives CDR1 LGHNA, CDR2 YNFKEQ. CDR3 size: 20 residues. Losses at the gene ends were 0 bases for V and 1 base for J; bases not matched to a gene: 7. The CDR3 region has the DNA TGTGCCAGCAGCCAAGAGCGCTATCTAGCGGGAGGGTCTGGGGCCAACGTCCTGACTTTC. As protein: CASSQERYLAGGSGANVLTF.

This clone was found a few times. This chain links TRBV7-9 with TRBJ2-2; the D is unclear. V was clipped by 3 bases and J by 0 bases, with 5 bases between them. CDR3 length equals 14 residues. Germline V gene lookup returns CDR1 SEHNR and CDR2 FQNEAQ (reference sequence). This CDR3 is CASSFYSNTGELFF. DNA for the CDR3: TGTGCCAGCAGCTTCTACTCGAACACCGGGGAGCTGTTTTTT. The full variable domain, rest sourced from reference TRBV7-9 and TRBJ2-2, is DTGVSQNPRHKITKRGQNVTFRCDPISEHNRLYWYRQTLGQGPEFLTYFQNEAQLEKSRLLSDRFSAERPKGSFSTLEIQRTEQGDSAMYLCASSFYSNTGELFFGEGSRLTVL.

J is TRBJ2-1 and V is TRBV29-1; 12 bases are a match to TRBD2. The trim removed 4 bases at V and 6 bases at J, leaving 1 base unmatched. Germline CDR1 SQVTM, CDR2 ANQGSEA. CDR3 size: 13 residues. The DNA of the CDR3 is TGCAGCGTTGGGGGACTAGCGGGCAATGAGCAGTTCTTC. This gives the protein CSVGGLAGNEQFF.

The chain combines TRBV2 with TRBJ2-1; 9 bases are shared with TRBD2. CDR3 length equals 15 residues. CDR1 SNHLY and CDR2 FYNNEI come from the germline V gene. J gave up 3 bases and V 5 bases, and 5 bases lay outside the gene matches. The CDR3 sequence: CASSLLSGSYNEQFF. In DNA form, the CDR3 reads TGTGCCAGCAGTCTCCTTAGCGGGAGCTACAATGAGCAGTTCTTC.

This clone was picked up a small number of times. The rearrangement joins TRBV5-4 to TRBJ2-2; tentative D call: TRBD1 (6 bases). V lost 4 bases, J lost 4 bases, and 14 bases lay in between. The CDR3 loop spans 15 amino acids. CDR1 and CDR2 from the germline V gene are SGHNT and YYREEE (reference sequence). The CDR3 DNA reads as TGTGCCAGCAGCCCCGGACAGCAAACCACCGGGGAGCTGTTTTTT. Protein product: CASSPGQQTTGELFF.

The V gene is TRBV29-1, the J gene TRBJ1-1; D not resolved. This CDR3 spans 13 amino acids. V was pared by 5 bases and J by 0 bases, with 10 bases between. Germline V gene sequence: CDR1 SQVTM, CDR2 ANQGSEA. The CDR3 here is CSVRLLMNTEAFF. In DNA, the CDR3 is TGCAGCGTTCGGTTGCTGATGAACACTGAAGCTTTCTTT.

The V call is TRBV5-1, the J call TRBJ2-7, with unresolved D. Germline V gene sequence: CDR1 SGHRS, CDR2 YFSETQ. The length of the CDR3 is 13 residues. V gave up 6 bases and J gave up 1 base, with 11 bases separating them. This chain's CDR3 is CASTSTPSYEQYF. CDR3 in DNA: TGCGCCAGCACCTCCACACCTTCCTACGAGCAGTACTTC. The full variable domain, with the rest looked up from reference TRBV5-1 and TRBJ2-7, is KAGVTQTPRYLIKTRGQQVTLSCSPISGHRSVSWYQQTPGQGLQFLFEYFSETQRNKGNFPGRFSGRQFSNSRSEMNVSTLELGDSALYLCASTSTPSYEQYFGPGTRLTVT.

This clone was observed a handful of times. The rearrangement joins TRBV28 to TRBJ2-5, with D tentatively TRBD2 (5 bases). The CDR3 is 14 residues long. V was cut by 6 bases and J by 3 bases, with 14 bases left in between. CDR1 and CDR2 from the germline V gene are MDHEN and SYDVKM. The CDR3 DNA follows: TGTGCCAGCAGACCGTCGAGGCGGGAAGAGACCCAGTACTTC. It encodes CASRPSRREETQYF.

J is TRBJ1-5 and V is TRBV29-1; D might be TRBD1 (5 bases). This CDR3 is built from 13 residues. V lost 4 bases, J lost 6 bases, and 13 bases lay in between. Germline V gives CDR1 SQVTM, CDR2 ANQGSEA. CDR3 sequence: CSVARGIGQPQHF. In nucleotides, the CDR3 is TGCAGCGTTGCTCGGGGGATTGGTCAGCCCCAGCATTTT.

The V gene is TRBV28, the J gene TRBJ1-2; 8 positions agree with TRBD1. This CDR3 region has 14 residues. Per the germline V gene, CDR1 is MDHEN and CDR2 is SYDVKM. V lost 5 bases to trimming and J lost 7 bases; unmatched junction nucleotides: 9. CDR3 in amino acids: CASSGGQGMAGYTF. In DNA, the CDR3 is TGTGCCAGCAGTGGAGGACAGGGCATGGCTGGCTACACCTTC.

The CDR3 region is CASSPDRGDTEAFF. The CDR3, as DNA: TGTGCCAGCTCACCAGACAGGGGTGACACTGAAGCTTTCTTT. This rearrangement joins TRBV18 to TRBJ1-1; 8 bases align to TRBD1. The germline V gene has CDR1 KGHSH and CDR2 LQKENI. V dropped 2 bases and J dropped 3; count of bases not matched to a gene: 2. The CDR3 has 14 residues. The full variable domain, in which reference TRBV18 and TRBJ1-1 provide the parts outside the CDR3, is NAGVMQNPRHLVRRRGQEARLRCSPMKGHSHVYWYRQLPEEGLKFMVYLQKENIIDESGMPKERFSAEFPKEGPSILRIQQVVRGDSAAYFCASSPDRGDTEAFFGQGTRLTVV.

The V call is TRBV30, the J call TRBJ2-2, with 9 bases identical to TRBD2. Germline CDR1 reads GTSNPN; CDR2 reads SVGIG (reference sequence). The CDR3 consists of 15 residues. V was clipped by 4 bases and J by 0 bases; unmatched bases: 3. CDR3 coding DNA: TGTGCCTGGAACCGACTAGCGGCGAACACCGGGGAGCTGTTTTTT. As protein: CAWNRLAANTGELFF.

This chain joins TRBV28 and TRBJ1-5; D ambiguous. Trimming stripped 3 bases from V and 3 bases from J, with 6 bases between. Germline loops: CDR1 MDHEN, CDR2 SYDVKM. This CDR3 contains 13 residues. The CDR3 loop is CASSFQNNQPQHF. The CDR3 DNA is TGTGCCAGCAGTTTTCAGAACAATCAGCCCCAGCATTTT.

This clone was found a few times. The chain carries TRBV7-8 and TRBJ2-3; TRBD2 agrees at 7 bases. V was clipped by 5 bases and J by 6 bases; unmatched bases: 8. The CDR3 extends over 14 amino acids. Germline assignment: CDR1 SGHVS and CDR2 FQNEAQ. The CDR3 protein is CASSQGPAGDTQYF. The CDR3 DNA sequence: TGTGCCAGCAGCCAGGGACCAGCGGGGGATACGCAGTATTTT.

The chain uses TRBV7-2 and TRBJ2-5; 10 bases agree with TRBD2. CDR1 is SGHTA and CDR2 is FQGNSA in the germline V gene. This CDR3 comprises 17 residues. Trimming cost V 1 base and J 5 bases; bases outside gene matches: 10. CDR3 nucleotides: TGTGCCAGCAGCTTAGTAGGGACTAGCGACAGCAGTGAGACCCAGTACTTC. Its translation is CASSLVGTSDSSETQYF. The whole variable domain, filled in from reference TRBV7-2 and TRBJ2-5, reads GAGVSQSPSNKVTEKGKDVELRCDPISGHTALYWYRQSLGQGLEFLIYFQGNSAPDKSGLPSDRFSAERTGGSVSTLTIQRTQQEDSAVYLCASSLVGTSDSSETQYFGPGTRLLVL.

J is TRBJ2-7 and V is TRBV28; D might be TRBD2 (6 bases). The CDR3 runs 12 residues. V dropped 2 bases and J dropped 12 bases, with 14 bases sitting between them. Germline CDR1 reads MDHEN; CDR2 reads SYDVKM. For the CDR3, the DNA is TGTGCCAGCAGTTTAACCCCGGGAGCTTTGTACTTC. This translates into CASSLTPGALYF.

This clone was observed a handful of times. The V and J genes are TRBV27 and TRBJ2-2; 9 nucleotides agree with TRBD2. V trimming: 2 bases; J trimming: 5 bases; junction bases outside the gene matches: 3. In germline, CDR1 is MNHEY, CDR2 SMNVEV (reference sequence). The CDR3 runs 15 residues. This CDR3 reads CASSLAGGQTGELFF. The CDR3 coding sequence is TGTGCCAGCAGTTTAGCGGGAGGGCAGACCGGGGAGCTGTTTTTT.

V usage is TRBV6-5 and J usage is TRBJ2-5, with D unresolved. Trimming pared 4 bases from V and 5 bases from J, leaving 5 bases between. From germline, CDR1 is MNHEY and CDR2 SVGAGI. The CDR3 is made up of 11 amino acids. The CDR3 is CASSLRETQYF. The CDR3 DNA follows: TGTGCCAGCAGTTTGAGGGAGACCCAGTACTTC.